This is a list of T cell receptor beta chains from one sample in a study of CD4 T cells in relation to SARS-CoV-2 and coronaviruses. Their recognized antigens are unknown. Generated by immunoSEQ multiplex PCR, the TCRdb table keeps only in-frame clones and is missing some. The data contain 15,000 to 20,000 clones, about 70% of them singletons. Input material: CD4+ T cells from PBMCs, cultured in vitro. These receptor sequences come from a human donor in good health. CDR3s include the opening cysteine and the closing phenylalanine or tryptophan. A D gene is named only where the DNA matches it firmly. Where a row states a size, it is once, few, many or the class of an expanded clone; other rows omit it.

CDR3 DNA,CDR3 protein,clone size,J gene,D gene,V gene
TGTGCCAGCCTTGGTGGATTTGGGGGGGGTGAGCAGCCCCAGCATTTT,CASLGGFGGGEQPQHF,once,TRBJ1-5,-,TRBV2
TGTGCCAGCAGCTTGGCCGGGACTAGGCACAATGAGCAGTTCTTC,CASSLAGTRHNEQFF,-,TRBJ2-1,TRBD2,TRBV11-2
TGTGCCAGCAGCGTGGGGGGGGACCAAAATCAGCCCCAGCATTTT,CASSVGGDQNQPQHF,few,TRBJ1-5,-,TRBV9
TGTGCCAGCAGCTTTAACCTCAACTATGGCTACACCTTC,CASSFNLNYGYTF,once,TRBJ1-2,-,TRBV28
TGTGCCAGCCTCAAGGACCCCGGGACGCCTAATTCACCCCTCCACTTT,CASLKDPGTPNSPLHF,-,TRBJ1-6,-,TRBV5-4
TGTGCCAGCAACTCGGGAGTCCAAGAGACCCAGTACTTC,CASNSGVQETQYF,few,TRBJ2-5,-,TRBV12-3/TRBV12-4
TGTGCCAGCAGCTTATTGTTCATCAGGGGGGCGCGGTTCACTGAAGCTTTCTTT,CASSLLFIRGARFTEAFF,-,TRBJ1-1,TRBD1,TRBV11-3
TGTGCCAGCAGCTTGGCCGGAGACAGGGTTCCCAATGAGCAGTTCTTC,CASSLAGDRVPNEQFF,-,TRBJ2-1,TRBD1,TRBV5-8
TGTGCTAGTGGCACCACGGGACTAATTCGGAATGAGCAGTTCTTC,CASGTTGLIRNEQFF,-,TRBJ2-1,TRBD2,TRBV12-5
TGTGCCACCAGCAGAGACCGGGTGGTGGGACGCGAGCAGTACTTC,CATSRDRVVGREQYF,-,TRBJ2-7,-,TRBV15
TGTGCCAGCAGTTTAGTCAATGAGCAGTTCTTC,CASSLVNEQFF,-,TRBJ2-1,-,TRBV12-3/TRBV12-4
TGTGCCAGCAGTTACGCCCGGGACAGGGGCTACGAGCAGTACTTC,CASSYARDRGYEQYF,once,TRBJ2-7,TRBD1,TRBV6-5
TGTGCCAGCGGGCCGGGGACAGGGGGCGGTTATGGCTACACCTTC,CASGPGTGGGYGYTF,-,TRBJ1-2,TRBD1,TRBV28
TGTGCCAGCAGCCAAGTAACTTTCTATGGCTACACCTTC,CASSQVTFYGYTF,-,TRBJ1-2,-,TRBV14
TGTGCCAGCAGCTTAGTATGGCAGAGCTCCTATAATTCACCCCTCCACTTT,CASSLVWQSSYNSPLHF,-,TRBJ1-6,-,TRBV11-2
TGTGCCAGCAGCCAACCCCGACTGTCCCCGGCCGCAGATACGCAGTATTTT,CASSQPRLSPAADTQYF,-,TRBJ2-3,-,TRBV3-1/TRBV3-2
TGTGCCAGCAGCGTAAAGTCGTTGGGGAGCACGCAGTATTTT,CASSVKSLGSTQYF,-,TRBJ2-3,-,TRBV9
TGTGCCAGCAGTTTGGTAGAAAATAATTCACCCCTCCACTTT,CASSLVENNSPLHF,-,TRBJ1-6,-,TRBV27
TGTGCCAGCAGTTGGACAGGGTTCTATGGCTACACCTTC,CASSWTGFYGYTF,once,TRBJ1-2,TRBD1,TRBV12-3/TRBV12-4
TGTGCCACCTCAGCCCTAGGACAGGGTGGGGAAGCTTTCTTT,CATSALGQGGEAFF,-,TRBJ1-1,TRBD1,TRBV28
TGTGCCAGTAGTTTAGGGGCTGGAAACACCATATATTTT,CASSLGAGNTIYF,once,TRBJ1-3,-,TRBV19
TGTGCCAGCAGTTACCCCGCCGGGACAGGGGACTATGGCTACACCTTC,CASSYPAGTGDYGYTF,once,TRBJ1-2,TRBD1,TRBV6-6
TGTGCCAGCAGCCAAGAAGACGAGCAGTACTTC,CASSQEDEQYF,few,TRBJ2-7,-,TRBV3-1/TRBV3-2
TGTGCCAGCAGCTTAGTTATTTCCGGGCGGGCGGTCTTC,CASSLVISGRAVF,-,TRBJ2-1,-,TRBV11-1
TGTGCCTGTTTTGGGGGGGACAGAGATACGCAGTATTTT,CACFGGDRDTQYF,-,TRBJ2-3,-,TRBV30
TGTGCCAGCAGCTTACTAGCTCCACAAGAGACCCAGTACTTC,CASSLLAPQETQYF,-,TRBJ2-5,-,TRBV5-6
TGCGCCAGCAGCCAAGGCTATAGGGAGACCCAGTACTTC,CASSQGYRETQYF,-,TRBJ2-5,-,TRBV4-1
TGTGCCAGTAGTATATTGGGAAACGAGCAGTACTTC,CASSILGNEQYF,once,TRBJ2-7,-,TRBV19
TGTGCCAGCACCAGGGGGGGAATCGAGCAGTACTTC,CASTRGGIEQYF,-,TRBJ2-7,-,TRBV6-5
TGTGCCAGCTCACCAAATGGGGGCACAGATACGCAGTATTTT,CASSPNGGTDTQYF,-,TRBJ2-3,-,TRBV18
TGTGCCGGGCGGCGGGAGGCCGACACCGGGGAGCTGTTTTTT,CAGRREADTGELFF,-,TRBJ2-2,TRBD2,TRBV30
TGCAGTGCTTCACCCGGGGGAGAGCAGTTCTTC,CSASPGGEQFF,-,TRBJ2-1,-,TRBV20-1
TGTGCCAGCAGCCCGAGGACAGGCTCCCAGGCCGAGCAGTACTTC,CASSPRTGSQAEQYF,-,TRBJ2-7,TRBD1,TRBV5-8